The 24 T cell receptor beta chains below all came from one sample that was sequenced in a study of cytomegalovirus exposure and HLA in healthy donors. PCR was performed using 60 Vbeta and 13 Jbeta primers. Assay: immunoSEQ multiplex PCR; the TCRdb copy retains only in-frame clones and omits some. The sample shows 55,000 to 70,000 clones, 65% to 85% of them seen only once. Material: PBMCs. Every receptor here comes from a male donor in good health and CMV-seronegative.

V usage is TRBV6-1 and J usage is TRBJ1-1; D not certain. V lost 3 bases, J lost 8 bases, and 7 bases lay in between. Germline V gene sequence: CDR1 MNHNS, CDR2 SASEGT. The CDR3 length is 11 residues. The CDR3, as DNA: TGTGCCAGCAGTGAGCCCGAGGAAGCTTTCTTT. Amino acids: CASSEPEEAFF.

This clone was observed a handful of times. The genes are TRBV9 and TRBJ1-3; D unclear. CDR3 length: 13 residues. Germline values: CDR1 SGDLS, CDR2 YYNGEE. V lost 2 bases and J lost 2, with 5 bases in between. The CDR3 DNA is TGTGCCAGCAGCGTGGCTCCTGGAAACACCATATATTTT. Protein: CASSVAPGNTIYF.

The V and J genes are TRBV14 and TRBJ2-2; TRBD1 aligns across 10 bases. CDR3 size: 16 residues. With 4 bases clipped from V and 6 bases from J, the junction kept 8 bases outside the gene matches. The V gene's germline CDR1 is SGHDN and CDR2 FVKESK. The CDR3 sequence: CASSLAGTGDPGELFF. The CDR3 DNA follows: TGTGCCAGCAGCCTAGCCGGGACAGGGGACCCCGGGGAGCTGTTTTTT. Full variable domain (outside the CDR3, taken from reference TRBV14 and TRBJ2-2): EAGVTQFPSHSVIEKGQTVTLRCDPISGHDNLYWYRRVMGKEIKFLLHFVKESKQDESGMPNNRFLAERTGGTYSTLKVQPAELEDSGVYFCASSLAGTGDPGELFFGEGSRLTVL.

The chain links TRBV7-9 to TRBJ1-1; 7 bases are shared with TRBD1. CDR3 length: 14 amino acids. Germline CDR1 reads SEHNR; CDR2 reads FQNEAQ (reference sequence). Losses at the gene ends were 0 bases for V and 8 bases for J; bases not matched to a gene: 6. The CDR3 loop is CASSLALGTAEAFF. For the CDR3, the DNA is TGTGCCAGCAGCTTAGCGTTGGGGACAGCAGAAGCTTTCTTT. The full variable domain, in which reference TRBV7-9 and TRBJ1-1 provide the parts outside the CDR3, is DTGVSQNPRHKITKRGQNVTFRCDPISEHNRLYWYRQTLGQGPEFLTYFQNEAQLEKSRLLSDRFSAERPKGSFSTLEIQRTEQGDSAMYLCASSLALGTAEAFFGQGTRLTVV.

V and J are TRBV5-4 and TRBJ2-5; 7 bases are shared with TRBD1. CDR1 and CDR2 (germline): SGHNT, YYREEE (reference sequence). Trimming cost V 2 bases and J 2 bases; bases outside gene matches: 9. The CDR3 is made up of 16 amino acids. This CDR3 is CASSLDLGQEQETQYF. DNA of the CDR3: TGTGCCAGCAGCTTAGATCTAGGACAGGAACAAGAGACCCAGTACTTC.

The gene calls are TRBV7-9 and TRBJ2-1; D possibly corresponds to TRBD2 (5 bases). Germline CDR1 reads SEHNR; CDR2 reads FQNEAQ (reference sequence). The CDR3 length is 12 residues. Deletions cut 3 bases from V and 5 bases from J, with 5 bases between. The CDR3 spells CASSFGDNEQFF. Written as DNA, the CDR3 is TGTGCCAGCAGCTTCGGGGACAATGAGCAGTTCTTC.

In the case of this clone: An end of the junction differs from the germline gene, which may be a read error. The genes are TRBV7-9 and TRBJ2-7, with 8 bases lining up with TRBD2. This CDR3 is 16 amino acids long. From germline, CDR1 is SEHNR and CDR2 FQNEAQ (reference sequence). Here the CDR3 DNA reads TGTTCCAGCAGCTTAGCGTTTGGCGGGGGGCCTTACGAGCAGTACTTC. It encodes CSSSLAFGGGPYEQYF. The full variable domain, its missing parts supplied by reference TRBV7-9 and TRBJ2-7, is DTGVSQNPRHKITKRGQNVTFRCDPISEHNRLYWYRQTLGQGPEFLTYFQNEAQLEKSRLLSDRFSAERPKGSFSTLEIQRTEQGDSAMYLCSSSLAFGGGPYEQYFGPGTRLTVT.

This clone was found once. The chain couples TRBV7-2 to TRBJ2-5; 7 nucleotides agree with TRBD1. With 5 bases clipped from V and 9 bases from J, the junction kept 12 bases outside the gene matches. CDR3 size: 14 residues. The germline CDR1 and CDR2 sequences are SGHTA and FQGNSA. In DNA, the CDR3 is TGTGCCAGCAGCCCAGCGGTGACAGGGCGCCCCCAGTACTTC. As protein: CASSPAVTGRPQYF.

The V gene is TRBV2, the J gene TRBJ1-2, with unresolved D. The CDR3 sequence is 12 residues long. CDR1 SNHLY and CDR2 FYNNEI come from the germline V gene. V shed 6 bases and J shed 1 base, with 6 bases lying between them. The CDR3 DNA follows: TGTGCCAGCAGACAGATTAACTATGGCTACACCTTC. Translated, it gives CASRQINYGYTF.

The chain links TRBV16 to TRBJ1-1; TRBD1 is a possible D gene (6 bases). Germline CDR1 reads KGHSY; CDR2 reads FQNENV. The CDR3 contains 17 residues. V lost 1 base and J 2 bases, leaving 17 bases between the germline ends. The CDR3 reads CASSQFLGVRGNTEAFF. The CDR3, as DNA: TGTGCCAGCAGCCAATTCTTGGGGGTCAGGGGTAACACTGAAGCTTTCTTT.

This chain uses TRBV19 with TRBJ2-1, with 8 nucleotides matching TRBD2. The V and J ends lost 3 bases and 6 bases, in that order; junction bases with no gene match: 7. Germline V lookup: CDR1 LNHDA, CDR2 SQIVND (reference sequence). The length of the CDR3 is 15 residues. In DNA form, the CDR3 reads TGTGCCAGTAGTATCCCGCGGAGCGGGGGCAATGAGCAGTTCTTC. Translation gives CASSIPRSGGNEQFF. Looking up the rest from reference TRBV19 and TRBJ2-1 gives the full variable domain: DGGITQSPKYLFRKEGQNVTLSCEQNLNHDAMYWYRQDPGQGLRLIYYSQIVNDFQKGDIAEGYSVSREKKESFPLTVTSAQKNPTAFYLCASSIPRSGGNEQFFGPGTRLTVL.

The rearrangement joins TRBV5-4 to TRBJ1-5; D gene unclear. V dropped 0 bases and J dropped 0 bases, with 7 bases sitting between them. In germline, CDR1 is SGHNT, CDR2 YYREEE (reference sequence). The CDR3 covers 15 residues. The CDR3 DNA reads TGTGCCAGCAGCTTGGGTCCAGATAGCAATCAGCCCCAGCATTTT. Translation: CASSLGPDSNQPQHF. The full variable domain, with the rest looked up from reference TRBV5-4 and TRBJ1-5, is ETGVTQSPTHLIKTRGQQVTLRCSSQSGHNTVSWYQQALGQGPQFIFQYYREEENGRGNFPPRFSGLQFPNYSSELNVNALELDDSALYLCASSLGPDSNQPQHFGDGTRLSIL.

J is TRBJ1-1 and V is TRBV28; the match to TRBD1 covers 7 bases. The CDR3 has 11 residues. CDR1 and CDR2 (germline): MDHEN, SYDVKM. The V gene end was trimmed by 3 bases and the J gene end by 10 bases; junction bases not matched to a gene: 2. CDR3 amino acids: CASSFRGLAFF. CDR3 coding DNA: TGTGCCAGCAGTTTTAGGGGGCTAGCTTTCTTT.

The rearrangement joins TRBV10-3 to TRBJ2-4; D is undetermined. Trimming removed 2 bases at V and 2 bases at J, with 7 bases between. The CDR3 extends over 14 amino acids. CDR1 is ENHRY, CDR2 SYGVKD, per germline. The CDR3 loop is CAISEGTTKNIQYF. The CDR3 nucleotides read TGTGCCATCAGTGAGGGTACAACCAAAAACATTCAGTACTTC.

The chain joins TRBV5-8 to TRBJ2-5, with 7 positions matching TRBD1. The CDR3 is 16 amino acids. The V gene's germline CDR1 is SGHTS and CDR2 YDEGEE. Trimming cost V 0 bases and J 4 bases; bases outside gene matches: 9. CDR3 nucleotide sequence: TGTGCCAGCAGCTTGGGGAATCAGGGGGTTCGAGAGACCCAGTACTTC. This gives the protein CASSLGNQGVRETQYF.

The chain carries TRBV10-3 and TRBJ1-1; a weak D match, TRBD1 (5 bases). This CDR3 comprises 13 residues. Germline assignment: CDR1 ENHRY and CDR2 SYGVKD. V shed 9 bases and J shed 4 bases, with 15 bases lying between them. The CDR3 nucleotides read TGTGCCATATGGAGGGGAGGCGGCACTGAAGCTTTCTTT. It is translated as CAIWRGGGTEAFF.

J is TRBJ1-1 and V is TRBV19, with 7 bases that match TRBD1. This CDR3 is 19 amino acids long. Germline CDR1 and CDR2: LNHDA and SQIVND (reference sequence). Trimming removed 1 base from V and 0 bases from J; junction bases left unmatched: 14. The CDR3 is CASSIGSPSRGLMNTEAFF. The DNA for the CDR3 is TGTGCCAGTAGTATAGGATCTCCATCAAGGGGGCTTATGAACACTGAAGCTTTCTTT.

The gene calls are TRBV21-1 and TRBJ2-3; the listed D gene, TRBD2, was not tested against the DNA. TRBV21-1 is listed as a pseudogene. CDR3 size: 17 residues. In DNA form, the CDR3 reads TGTGCCAGCAGCAAAGCGCGTCGGAGCCAAAGCACAGATACGCAGTATTTT. Amino acid sequence: CASSKARRSQSTDTQYF.

This chain connects TRBV5-1 to TRBJ1-2; D may be TRBD1 (6 bases). Trimming removed 2 bases at V and 0 bases at J, with 11 bases between. The CDR3 has 15 residues. The germline CDR1 and CDR2 sequences are SGHRS and YFSETQ. CDR3 region: CASSFGQTSNYGYTF. CDR3 DNA: TGCGCCAGCAGCTTTGGACAGACCTCTAACTATGGCTACACCTTC.

The chain joins TRBV11-3 to TRBJ1-1, with D unresolved. Germline loops: CDR1 SGHNT, CDR2 YENEEA. Between the trimmed V and J ends, which lost 0 bases and 1 base, there was a span of 3 bases. The CDR3 totals 13 residues. In DNA, the CDR3 is TGTGCCAGCAGCTTAGACGGGAACACTGAAGCTTTCTTT. Residues: CASSLDGNTEAFF.

V gene TRBV9 combines with J gene TRBJ2-7, with 7 bases aligning to TRBD1. V was clipped by 3 bases and J by 2 bases; unmatched bases: 5. The CDR3 has 14 amino acids. CDR1 SGDLS and CDR2 YYNGEE come from the germline V gene. For the CDR3, the DNA is TGTGCCAGCAGCGCCCCGGGACAGCCCTACGAGCAGTACTTC. It specifies CASSAPGQPYEQYF.

The chain joins TRBV27 to TRBJ1-1; D perhaps matches TRBD1 (5 bases). The CDR3 totals 17 residues. Looked up from germline, CDR1 is MNHEY and CDR2 is SMNVEV (reference sequence). With 4 bases removed from V and 0 bases from J, the gap between germline ends came to 18 bases. The CDR3, as DNA: TGTGCCAGCAGTTCCATAACCGGGGGAGGTCTGAACACTGAAGCTTTCTTT. As protein: CASSSITGGGLNTEAFF.

V usage is TRBV6-5 and J usage is TRBJ1-1; D is perhaps TRBD1 (5 bases). Trimming left V 6 bases short and J 1 base short, with 9 bases between. The CDR3 contains 13 residues. Per the germline V gene, CDR1 is MNHEY and CDR2 is SVGAGI. CDR3 protein: CASRETANTEAFF. In DNA form, the CDR3 reads TGTGCCAGCAGAGAGACAGCGAACACTGAAGCTTTCTTT.

V usage is TRBV19 and J usage is TRBJ2-7, with 7 bases that match TRBD1. The length of the CDR3 is 14 residues. After removal of 1 base from V and 3 bases from J, the junction contained 3 bases not matched to a gene. CDR1 is LNHDA, CDR2 SQIVND, per germline (reference sequence). The CDR3: CASSIGPGGYEQYF. The CDR3 nucleotides are TGTGCCAGTAGTATAGGGCCAGGGGGCTACGAGCAGTACTTC.